These T cell receptor beta chains were read from a single sample in a study of shared clonotypes between healthy human individuals. Clones were read by immunoSEQ multiplex PCR, and TCRdb kept only the in-frame ones, dropping some. The sample includes under 600,000 clones, 98% of them seen just once. The sample comprised naive CD8+ T cells sorted from blood. The receptors come from a man aged 25-45 years in good health. CDR3s include the opening cysteine and the closing phenylalanine or tryptophan.

TRBV5-4	CASSLATGANVLTF
TRBV27	CASSLNGGQILTGELFF
TRBV4-3	CASSQEGRDGGYTF
TRBV29-1	CSVGESNEQFF
TRBV2	CASSSSVGLASGYTF
TRBV4-1	CASAGTSGSGNEQFF
TRBV14	CASSQTAGTGTYGYTF
TRBV14	CASSPTEMVAQETQYF
TRBV7-6	CASSMTSSYEQYF
TRBV28	CASSFPGSYNEQFF
TRBV2	CASMLTSAVTETQYF
TRBV6-1	CAIRWTSGSYEQYF
TRBV7-9	CASSSGQASYGYTF
TRBV19	CASSIGLAGAGETQYF
TRBV7-9	CASTFLGGPFANTGELFF
TRBV11-3	CASSLRTSGSSDTQYF
TRBV30	CAWRSGQGYEQYF
TRBV5-5	CASRASGEGVGLLFF
TRBV19	CASSRGDAEAFF
TRBV7-9	CASSLGPAGGGVTGELFF